A selection of T cell receptor beta chains follows, all from one sample in a study of cytomegalovirus exposure and HLA in healthy donors. This table comes from immunoSEQ multiplex PCR, and its TCRdb copy is limited to in-frame clones, with some not included. This sample contains 150,000 to 200,000 clones. Sequenced input: PBMCs. All receptors derive from a woman aged 55 to 70 in good health and CMV-seronegative. CDR3s include the opening cysteine and the closing phenylalanine or tryptophan. A D gene is named only where the DNA matches it firmly.

v_call	j_call	d_call	cdr3_aa	cdr3_nt
TRBV4-1	TRBJ2-3	NA	CASSQGATDTQYF	TGCGCCAGCAGCCAGGGGGCCACAGATACGCAGTATTTT
TRBV7-8	TRBJ2-2	TRBD1	CASSFRDRRIGELFF	TGTGCCAGCAGCTTCCGGGACAGGAGGATCGGGGAGCTGTTTTTT
TRBV7-3	TRBJ2-6	NA	CASSNPVSGANVLTF	TGTGCCAGCAGCAACCCGGTATCTGGGGCCAACGTCCTGACTTTC
TRBV7-3	TRBJ2-1	NA	CASSLRLSGANEQFF	TGTGCCAGCAGCTTAAGGTTGAGCGGTGCCAATGAGCAGTTCTTC
TRBV10-3	TRBJ1-4	NA	CAISESQTNTELFF	TGTGCCATCAGTGAGAGTCAGACAAACACGGAACTGTTTTTT
TRBV10-2	TRBJ2-7	NA	CASTRSVYEQYF	TGCGCCAGCACCCGGTCCGTCTACGAGCAGTACTTC
TRBV5-1	TRBJ2-4	NA	CASSLEDRRGLAKNIQYF	TGCGCCAGCAGCTTGGAGGACCGTAGGGGTTTGGCCAAAAACATTCAGTACTTC
TRBV5-6	TRBJ1-2	TRBD1	CASRKGQDYGYTF	TGTGCCAGCAGAAAAGGACAGGACTATGGCTACACCTTC
TRBV10-3	TRBJ1-2	TRBD1	CAIRTGGYGYTF	TGTGCCATCAGGACAGGGGGCTATGGCTACACCTTC
TRBV6-6	TRBJ1-3	NA	CASSPDSSGNTIYF	TGTGCCAGCAGTCCCGACAGCTCTGGAAACACCATATATTTT
TRBV2	TRBJ1-2	TRBD1	CASSEARQGIF	TGTGCCAGCAGTGAAGCTAGACAGGGCATCTTC
TRBV12-5	TRBJ1-2	NA	CASGLSGGGGGYTF	TGTGCTAGTGGTTTAAGTGGGGGCGGTGGGGGCTACACCTTC
TRBV12-5	TRBJ1-4	NA	CASALIGVTRDATNEKLFF	TGTGCTAGTGCTCTCATAGGGGTCACGAGAGACGCAACTAATGAAAAACTGTTTTTT
TRBV5-1	TRBJ2-5	NA	CASSRGASGETQYF	TGCGCCAGCAGCCGGGGGGCCTCGGGGGAGACCCAGTACTTC
TRBV7-3	TRBJ2-2	TRBD2	CASSSRLARDTGELFF	TGTGCCAGCAGCTCCCGACTAGCGCGGGACACCGGGGAGCTGTTTTTT
TRBV5-1	TRBJ2-3	TRBD2	CASSFQAGGTTDTQYF	TGCGCCAGCAGCTTCCAAGCGGGGGGGACCACAGATACGCAGTATTTT
TRBV4-3	TRBJ2-5	TRBD1	CASSQGSIGGLQETQYF	TGCGCCAGCAGCCAAGGAAGTATAGGGGGCCTTCAAGAGACCCAGTACTTC
TRBV5-1	TRBJ2-7	TRBD1	CASSPGQGMGEQYF	TGCGCCAGCAGCCCGGGACAGGGGATGGGCGAGCAGTACTTC
TRBV2	TRBJ1-1	NA	CASWRTMNTEAFF	TGTGCCAGCTGGAGAACCATGAACACTGAAGCTTTCTTT
TRBV5-4	TRBJ2-6	NA	CASSLGRPSGANVLTF	TGTGCCAGCAGCTTGGGGCGGCCCTCTGGGGCCAACGTCCTGACTTTC
TRBV7-3	TRBJ2-7	NA	CASASDSSYEQYF	TGTGCCAGCGCCTCGGACAGCTCCTACGAGCAGTACTTC
TRBV19	TRBJ2-1	TRBD2	CASSIELAGAQNEQFF	TGTGCCAGTAGTATAGAACTAGCGGGGGCCCAAAATGAGCAGTTCTTC
TRBV9	TRBJ2-3	NA	CASSVNPGIWVDTQYF	TGTGCCAGCAGCGTAAACCCGGGGATTTGGGTAGATACGCAGTATTTT
TRBV18	TRBJ2-5	NA	CASSVKETQYF	TGTGCCAGCTCCGTAAAAGAGACCCAGTACTTC
TRBV7-7	TRBJ1-6	NA	CASSRQSRYSPLHF	TGTGCCAGCAGTCGACAGTCTCGTTACTCACCCCTCCACTTT
TRBV30	TRBJ1-4	TRBD1	CAWKRGQGVGEKLFF	TGTGCCTGGAAAAGGGGGCAGGGGGTGGGAGAAAAACTGTTTTTT
TRBV6-1	TRBJ2-7	NA	CASSEGRAYEQYF	TGTGCCAGCAGTGAAGGCCGAGCCTACGAGCAGTACTTC
TRBV7-3	TRBJ2-5	TRBD1	CASSSDRERETQYF	TGTGCCAGCAGCTCGGACAGGGAACGGGAGACCCAGTACTTC
TRBV6-5	TRBJ1-6	NA	CASSSGNSPLHF	TGTGCCAGCAGTTCGGGGAATTCACCCCTCCACTTT
TRBV7-2	TRBJ1-2	NA	CASSLGGIGAGYTF	TGTGCCAGCAGCTTAGGAGGTATTGGGGCTGGCTACACCTTC
TRBV5-6	TRBJ2-1	TRBD2	CASSVVGGGYNEQFF	TGTGCCAGCAGCGTCGTGGGCGGGGGTTACAATGAGCAGTTCTTC
TRBV10-3	TRBJ1-1	TRBD1	CAISEGSGGEGNTEAFF	TGTGCCATCAGTGAGGGGTCAGGGGGCGAAGGGAACACTGAAGCTTTCTTT
TRBV5-1	TRBJ1-5	TRBD1	CASSLRGGPGQPQHF	TGCGCCAGCAGCTTGCGAGGGGGCCCGGGTCAGCCCCAGCATTTT
TRBV9	TRBJ1-5	NA	CASSVEGQENQPQHF	TGTGCCAGCAGCGTAGAGGGGCAGGAGAATCAGCCCCAGCATTTT
TRBV6-5	TRBJ2-7	NA	CASSYKYEQYF	TGTGCCAGCAGTTATAAATACGAGCAGTACTTC
TRBV19	TRBJ1-6	NA	CASSIASTPLPGNSPLHF	TGTGCCAGTAGTATAGCGTCAACGCCTCTCCCGGGTAATTCACCCCTCCACTTT
TRBV28	TRBJ2-7	NA	CASSPSTTYEQYF	TGTGCCAGCAGTCCCAGTACCACCTACGAGCAGTACTTC
TRBV6-1	TRBJ1-3	NA	CASSDRAGNTIYF	TGTGCCAGCAGTGACAGGGCTGGAAACACCATATATTTT
TRBV10-3	TRBJ1-2	TRBD1	CAISESGTGTYGYTF	TGTGCCATCAGTGAGTCGGGGACAGGGACCTATGGCTACACCTTC
TRBV5-1	TRBJ1-2	TRBD1	CASSSGTGVSYGYTF	TGCGCCAGCAGTTCCGGGACAGGGGTTTCCTATGGCTACACCTTC
TRBV9	TRBJ1-1	NA	CASSVNGDWNTEAFF	TGTGCCAGCAGCGTAAATGGGGACTGGAACACTGAAGCTTTCTTT
TRBV7-6	TRBJ2-7	TRBD2	CASSLAASGRGEQYF	TGTGCCAGCAGCTTAGCGGCTAGCGGGAGAGGTGAGCAGTACTTC